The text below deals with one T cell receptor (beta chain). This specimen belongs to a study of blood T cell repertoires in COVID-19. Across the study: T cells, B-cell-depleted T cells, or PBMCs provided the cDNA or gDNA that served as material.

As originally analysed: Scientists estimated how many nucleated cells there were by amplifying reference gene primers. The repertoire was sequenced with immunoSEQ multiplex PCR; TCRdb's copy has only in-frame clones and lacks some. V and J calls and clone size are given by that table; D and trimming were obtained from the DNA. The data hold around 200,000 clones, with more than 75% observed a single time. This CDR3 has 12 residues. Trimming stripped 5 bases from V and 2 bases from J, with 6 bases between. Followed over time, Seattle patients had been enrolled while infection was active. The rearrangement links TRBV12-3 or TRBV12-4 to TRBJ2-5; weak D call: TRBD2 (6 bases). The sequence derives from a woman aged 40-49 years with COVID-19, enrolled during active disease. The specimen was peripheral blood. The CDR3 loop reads CASSGTQETQYF. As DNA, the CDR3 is TGTGCCAGCAGTGGGACTCAAGAGACCCAGTACTTC.